Listed here are 8 T cell receptor beta chains from one sample, sequenced in a study of blood T cell repertoires in COVID-19. This table comes from immunoSEQ multiplex PCR, and its TCRdb copy is limited to in-frame clones, with some not included. The sample has roughly 250,000 clones, around 90% seen once. Sequencing was done on a sample of peripheral blood. The receptors come from a man aged 30-40 years with COVID-19, enrolled during active disease.

The gene calls are TRBV19 and TRBJ2-3; D perhaps matches TRBD2 (6 bases). V was clipped by 3 bases and J by 3 bases, with 28 bases between them. The germline V gene has CDR1 LNHDA and CDR2 SQIVND (reference sequence). The CDR3 runs 20 residues. CDR3 residues: CASSIAPPSLASTRTDTQYF. Written as DNA, the CDR3 is TGTGCCAGTAGTATTGCTCCTCCGTCGCTAGCGTCAACCCGAACAGATACGCAGTATTTT.

The chain links TRBV18 to TRBJ1-5; 8 bases are shared with TRBD1. CDR3 length: 15 amino acids. Germline CDR1 reads KGHSH; CDR2 reads LQKENI. V shed 4 bases, J shed 3 bases, and the junction held 5 bases outside the gene matches. DNA of the CDR3: TGTGCCAGCTCACGTGGGACAGGACCCAATCAGCCCCAGCATTTT. Amino acids: CASSRGTGPNQPQHF.

The V gene is TRBV12-3 or TRBV12-4, the J gene TRBJ2-7; D is perhaps TRBD2 (5 bases). Trimming cost V 5 bases and J 4 bases, with 9 bases left between them. The CDR3 has 12 residues. The CDR3 bases are TGTGCCAGCAGTCTATCGGGGTACGAGCAGTACTTC. This translates into CASSLSGYEQYF.

The rearrangement joins TRBV7-9 to TRBJ2-3, with 12 positions matching TRBD2. With V trimmed by 2 bases and J by 6 bases, 6 bases remained unmatched. The CDR3 runs to 16 residues. CDR1 and CDR2 from the germline V gene are SEHNR and FQNEAQ (reference sequence). The CDR3 DNA is TGTGCCAGCAGCTTACCTAGCGGGGGGGCCTTGGATACGCAGTATTTT. Amino acids: CASSLPSGGALDTQYF.

The V gene is TRBV28, the J gene TRBJ1-3, with D tentatively TRBD1 (5 bases). The V end was cut by 5 bases, the J end by 1 base, with 9 bases between. The V gene's germline CDR1 is MDHEN and CDR2 SYDVKM. The CDR3 sequence is 14 residues long. The CDR3 loop is CASSSQGSGNTIYF. The CDR3 DNA follows: TGTGCCAGCAGTAGCCAGGGTTCTGGAAACACCATATATTTT.

The rearrangement uses TRBV7-9 and TRBJ2-7, with 7 bases fitting TRBD1. V shed 2 bases, J shed 2 bases, and the junction held 6 bases outside the gene matches. The CDR3 is 15 residues long. Germline lookup yields CDR1 SEHNR and CDR2 FQNEAQ (reference sequence). CDR3 sequence (DNA): TGTGCCAGCAGCTTATTTTCGGGACAGACCTACGAGCAGTACTTC. The encoded protein is CASSLFSGQTYEQYF.

The V gene is TRBV9, the J gene TRBJ1-1; 7 positions match TRBD1. The CDR3 covers 14 residues. Germline lookup yields CDR1 SGDLS and CDR2 YYNGEE. V lost 4 bases and J lost 5; bases outside the gene matches: 8. The CDR3 nucleotides are TGTGCCAGCAGCCCGCAACAGGGACAGACTGAAGCTTTCTTT. Translation: CASSPQQGQTEAFF.

The genes are TRBV2 and TRBJ1-3, with 7 bases aligning to TRBD1. The CDR3 spans 15 residues. Germline lookup yields CDR1 SNHLY and CDR2 FYNNEI. The V gene end was trimmed by 5 bases and the J gene end by 0 bases; junction bases not matched to a gene: 4. CDR3 nucleotide sequence: TGTGCCAGCAGTAACGACAGGGCCTCTGGAAACACCATATATTTT. This codes for CASSNDRASGNTIYF.